This entry lists 31 T cell receptor beta chains sequenced from one sample in a study of early T cells in non-severe SARS-CoV-2 infection. One entry per CDR3 protein results from TCRdb running MiXCR on the 5' RACE reads. The sample lists tens of thousands of distinct CDR3 sequences, 12% occurring once. Sequencing input: whole blood. The receptors stem from an adult who was a healthcare worker with PCR-confirmed SARS-CoV-2 infection or an uninfected control (not recorded which).

This clonotype showed up just a few times. J is TRBJ2-1 and V is TRBV3-1; 7 bases map to TRBD2. This CDR3 has 15 amino acids. CDR1 and CDR2 from the germline V gene are LGHDT and YNNKEL (reference sequence). Unmatched junction bases numbered 6, after V lost 5 bases and J lost 2 bases. The CDR3: CASSFRSGTYNEQFF. The DNA of the CDR3 is TGTGCCAGCAGCTTCCGCAGCGGGACCTACAATGAGCAGTTCTTC.

The chain joins TRBV20-1 to TRBJ1-1; tentative D call: TRBD1 (5 bases). V was trimmed by 6 bases and J by 0 bases, leaving 20 bases between them. This CDR3 spans 16 amino acids. In germline, CDR1 is DFQATT, CDR2 SNEGSKA (reference sequence). In DNA, the CDR3 is TGCAGTGCAGGGAGCCTAAGACAGTACATGAACACTGAAGCTTTCTTT. Translation gives CSAGSLRQYMNTEAFF.

This clonotype has at least ten counts. The genes are TRBV7-9 and TRBJ2-5; TRBD1 aligns across 9 bases. CDR1 is SEHNR, CDR2 FQNEAQ, per germline (reference sequence). V lost 4 bases, J lost 4 bases, and 4 bases stayed unmatched. There are 14 residues in the CDR3. DNA of the CDR3: TGTGCCAGCAGCTGGGACAGGGAAGGAGAGACCCAGTACTTC. It yields the protein CASSWDREGETQYF.

This clonotype has just one count. This rearrangement joins TRBV12-3 or TRBV12-4 to TRBJ1-5; no firm D call. The CDR3 is 11 amino acids. The V end lost 6 bases, the J end lost 9 bases, and 9 bases lay between the germline ends. The CDR3: CASSLNAPQHF. CDR3 in DNA: TGTGCCAGCAGCCTTAATGCGCCCCAGCATTTT.

This clonotype occurred a few times. The V call is TRBV14, the J call TRBJ1-1; D unclear. Germline V gene data show CDR1 as SGHDN and CDR2 as FVKESK. V was shortened by 4 bases and J by 2 bases, with 11 bases between the two germline ends. There are 14 residues in the CDR3. The DNA for the CDR3 is TGTGCCAGCAGCCTAGGACCCCCTAACACTGAAGCTTTCTTT. Amino acid sequence: CASSLGPPNTEAFF.

The chain links TRBV2 to TRBJ2-5; D not certain. Trimming took 5 bases from V and 5 from J, leaving 6 bases between them. CDR1 is SNHLY, CDR2 FYNNEI, per germline. The CDR3 is 11 residues long. The DNA of the CDR3 is TGTGCCAGCAGTTTTAGTGAGACCCAGTACTTC. Protein: CASSFSETQYF. The full variable domain, with the rest looked up from reference TRBV2 and TRBJ2-5, is EPEVTQTPSHQVTQMGQEVILRCVPISNHLYFYWYRQILGQKVEFLVSFYNNEISEKSEIFDDQFSVERPDGSNFTLKIRSTKLEDSAMYFCASSFSETQYFGPGTRLLVL.

This clonotype was recorded many times. V and J are TRBV28 and TRBJ1-3, with TRBD1 identical over 7 bases. The germline V gene encodes CDR1 MDHEN and CDR2 SYDVKM. Trimming cost V 3 bases and J 1 base; bases outside gene matches: 3. This CDR3 contains 15 residues. The chain's CDR3 is CASSLATGSGNTIYF. The CDR3 DNA follows: TGTGCCAGCAGTTTGGCGACAGGGTCTGGAAACACCATATATTTT.

This clonotype occurred many times. The J gene is TRBJ2-5, the V gene TRBV19; D perhaps matches TRBD2 (5 bases). The V end lost 7 bases, the J end lost 5 bases, and 14 bases lay between the germline ends. CDR1 and CDR2 (germline): LNHDA, SQIVND (reference sequence). The CDR3 loop spans 13 amino acids. CDR3 region: CASNRHGEETQYF. CDR3 in DNA: TGTGCCAGTAACCGCCATGGGGAGGAGACCCAGTACTTC.

The chain employs TRBV20-1 and TRBJ2-7; 7 nucleotides align to TRBD2. Unmatched junction bases numbered 6, after V lost 0 bases and J lost 1 base. Germline CDR1 reads DFQATT; CDR2 reads SNEGSKA (reference sequence). The CDR3 consists of 15 residues. CDR3 sequence reads: CSARDPRELSYEQYF. CDR3 coding DNA: TGCAGTGCTAGAGATCCGCGGGAGTTGTCCTACGAGCAGTACTTC.

This clonotype was observed at least ten times. The chain links TRBV20-1 to TRBJ2-4; D gene uncertain. The CDR3 runs to 14 residues. Per the germline V gene, CDR1 is DFQATT and CDR2 is SNEGSKA (reference sequence). The V and J ends lost 0 bases and 8 bases respectively, with 14 bases between them. The CDR3 sequence is CSARDPRYKDIQYF. CDR3 coding DNA: TGCAGTGCTAGAGACCCTAGATATAAGGACATTCAGTACTTC.

As regards this clonotype: Relative to the germline gene, one junction end is altered; a read error may explain this. This sequence joins TRBV5-1 and TRBJ2-2, with D perhaps matching TRBD2 (5 bases). Germline V gene sequence: CDR1 SGHRS, CDR2 YFSETQ. There are 13 residues in the CDR3. The CDR3 region has the DNA TGCGCCAGCAGCCCCCCCGGAACCGAGGGAGCTGTTTTT. Its protein is CASSPPGTEGAVF.

This clonotype was seen many times. The chain has TRBV27 and TRBJ1-1; 7 nucleotides agree with TRBD1. CDR3 length: 19 residues. Germline V gene lookup returns CDR1 MNHEY and CDR2 SMNVEV (reference sequence). V was pared by 3 bases and J by 1 base, with 17 bases of the junction left unmatched. The CDR3 sequence is CASSFRRGEQGIWNTEAFF. The CDR3 DNA reads TGTGCCAGCAGTTTCCGCCGCGGCGAACAGGGGATTTGGAACACTGAAGCTTTCTTT.

There are many counts of this clonotype. The chain combines TRBV4-2 with TRBJ2-7; 7 bases match TRBD1. With V trimmed by 4 bases and J by 5 bases, 8 bases remained unmatched. Germline V gene lookup returns CDR1 LGHNA and CDR2 YNFKEQ. The CDR3 covers 14 residues. The CDR3 reads CASSLLTGTNEQYF. For the CDR3, the DNA is TGTGCCAGCAGCCTCCTGACAGGGACGAACGAGCAGTACTTC.

In this sample, this clonotype turned up a few times. V is TRBV6-1 and J is TRBJ2-7, with 8 nucleotides matching TRBD1. The CDR3 contains 12 residues. The germline V gene has CDR1 MNHNS and CDR2 SASEGT. V lost 4 bases to trimming and J lost 5 bases; unmatched junction nucleotides: 1. The DNA of the CDR3 is TGTGCCAGCAGTGCGACAGGGGACGAGCAGTACTTC. It is translated as CASSATGDEQYF.

The chain combines TRBV20-1 with TRBJ1-6; 10 nucleotides match TRBD1. V gave up 3 bases and J gave up 7 bases; unmatched junction bases: 9. CDR1 and CDR2 (germline): DFQATT, SNEGSKA (reference sequence). This CDR3 region has 16 residues. Here the CDR3 DNA reads TGCAGTGCTAGGGAGTTCGGGACAGGGGTCAATTCACCCCTCCACTTT. As protein: CSAREFGTGVNSPLHF.

The V call is TRBV10-2, the J call TRBJ1-1; D possibly corresponds to TRBD1 (5 bases). V was clipped by 6 bases and J by 1 base, with 12 bases between them. This CDR3 has 14 residues. Germline values: CDR1 WSHSY, CDR2 SAAADI. Written as DNA, the CDR3 is TGCGCCAGCAGCCTAGGCGGGGCGAACACTGAAGCTTTCTTT. This gives the protein CASSLGGANTEAFF.

This clonotype was counted between two and nine times. The V gene is TRBV4-3, the J gene TRBJ2-2; a weak D match, TRBD1 (5 bases). V shed 0 bases and J shed 0 bases, with 11 bases lying between them. Germline lookup yields CDR1 LGHNA and CDR2 YSLEER. The CDR3 is 17 amino acids. CDR3 DNA: TGCGCCAGCAGCCAAGATTGGATAGGGGCGAACACCGGGGAGCTGTTTTTT. Translating it yields CASSQDWIGANTGELFF.

This clonotype was observed a few times. The chain couples TRBV29-1 to TRBJ1-1; 9 bases line up with TRBD1. Germline loops: CDR1 SQVTM, CDR2 ANQGSEA. CDR3 length equals 12 residues. The V and J ends lost 7 bases and 4 bases, in that order; junction bases with no gene match: 4. CDR3 protein: CSGGTGTTEAFF. As DNA, the CDR3 is TGCAGCGGTGGGACAGGGACCACTGAAGCTTTCTTT.

This clonotype has just one count. The chain has TRBV28 and TRBJ2-7, with D perhaps TRBD2 (6 bases). The germline V gene has CDR1 MDHEN and CDR2 SYDVKM. This CDR3 contains 11 residues. Trimming took off 5 bases at V and 4 bases at J, with 6 bases between the two ends. The CDR3 sequence is CASSREYEQYF. CDR3 in DNA: TGTGCCAGCAGTCGGGAGTACGAGCAGTACTTC.

The chain links TRBV20-1 to TRBJ1-1; D is possibly TRBD1 (6 bases). Between the trimmed V and J ends, which lost 3 bases and 4 bases, there was a span of 15 bases. Germline V gives CDR1 DFQATT, CDR2 SNEGSKA (reference sequence). This CDR3 has 14 residues. CDR3 amino acids: CSARGAIGSTEAFF. CDR3 bases: TGCAGTGCTAGGGGGGCGATTGGCAGCACTGAAGCTTTCTTT.

In its sample, this clonotype was seen a few times. This chain connects TRBV29-1 to TRBJ2-1; 7 positions agree with TRBD1. The V and J ends lost 8 bases and 4 bases, in that order; junction bases with no gene match: 11. Germline values: CDR1 SQVTM, CDR2 ANQGSEA. This CDR3 region has 14 residues. CDR3 coding DNA: TGCAGCTTTGGACAGGTAGTTGGGTACAATGAGCAGTTCTTC. Amino acid sequence: CSFGQVVGYNEQFF.

The chain employs TRBV11-3 and TRBJ1-2; D is unresolved. Looked up from germline, CDR1 is SGHNT and CDR2 is YENEEA. Trimming took off 1 base at V and 8 bases at J, with 8 bases between the two ends. The CDR3 covers 12 residues. The DNA of the CDR3 is TGTGCCAGCAGCTTAGGGTCTGACGGCTACACCTTC. As protein: CASSLGSDGYTF.

The CDR3 loop reads CASSGPGLTEAFF. CDR3 bases: TGTGCCAGCAGCGGACCGGGACTCACTGAAGCTTTCTTT. This sequence joins TRBV12-3 or TRBV12-4 and TRBJ1-1, with D possibly being TRBD1 (5 bases). This CDR3 is 13 amino acids long. Trimming took off 6 bases at V and 4 bases at J, with 12 bases between the two ends.

This clonotype has more than one count but fewer than ten. This chain joins TRBV19 and TRBJ2-7, with TRBD1 matching over 7 bases. V trimming: 3 bases; J trimming: 4 bases; junction bases outside the gene matches: 6. The CDR3 extends over 14 amino acids. The germline V gene has CDR1 LNHDA and CDR2 SQIVND (reference sequence). CDR3: CASSIGTDFYEQYF. CDR3 DNA sequence: TGTGCCAGTAGTATCGGGACAGACTTTTACGAGCAGTACTTC.

This clonotype was seen at least ten times. V gene TRBV11-3 combines with J gene TRBJ2-7; D not certain. From germline, CDR1 is SGHNT and CDR2 YENEEA. The V end was cut by 5 bases, the J end by 2 bases, with 13 bases between. CDR3 length: 14 amino acids. The CDR3 region has the DNA TGTGCCAGCAGCCTATCCGACACACCCTACGAGCAGTACTTC. Translating gives CASSLSDTPYEQYF.

This clonotype was seen a handful of times. The chain recombines TRBV19 with TRBJ2-3; D possibly uses TRBD1 or TRBD2 (5 bases each). This CDR3 is built from 15 residues. Trimming removed 3 bases at V and 6 bases at J, with 16 bases between. Germline assignment: CDR1 LNHDA and CDR2 SQIVND (reference sequence). The CDR3 reads CASSISREPSDTQYF. The DNA of the CDR3 is TGTGCCAGTAGTATCTCCAGGGAGCCCTCGGATACGCAGTATTTT.

This clonotype showed up just a few times. This sequence joins TRBV20-1 and TRBJ2-1; the D gene is possibly TRBD1 (5 bases). The V end lost 0 bases, the J end lost 2 bases, and 5 bases lay between the germline ends. The germline CDR1 and CDR2 sequences are DFQATT and SNEGSKA (reference sequence). This CDR3 is built from 13 residues. In nucleotides, the CDR3 is TGCAGTGCTAGAGAGACAGCCTACAATGAGCAGTTCTTC. It yields the protein CSARETAYNEQFF.

This clonotype was observed at least ten times. The V call is TRBV7-8, the J call TRBJ2-1; 14 nucleotides align to TRBD2. Trimming took 5 bases from V and 9 from J; bases not matched to a gene: 9. CDR1 is SGHVS, CDR2 FQNEAQ, per germline. The CDR3 is 16 amino acids. In DNA form, the CDR3 reads TGTGCCAGCAGCGCTGGGACTAGCGGGAGTACTGGTGAGCAGTTCTTC. Encoded protein: CASSAGTSGSTGEQFF.

The V call is TRBV5-5, the J call TRBJ1-1; D is perhaps TRBD1 (5 bases). Between the trimmed V and J ends, which lost 4 bases and 4 bases, there was a span of 8 bases. The CDR3 has 12 residues. CDR1 SGHKS and CDR2 YYEKEE come from the germline V gene (reference sequence). For the CDR3, the DNA is TGTGCCAGCAGCACGACAGTCACTGAAGCTTTCTTT. It translates to CASSTTVTEAFF.

This clonotype turned up a few times. The gene calls are TRBV9 and TRBJ1-1; tentative D call: TRBD1 (6 bases). Trimming shortened V by 0 bases and J by 1 base, and 10 bases separated the two germline ends. The length of the CDR3 is 15 residues. Per germline, CDR1 SGDLS and CDR2 YYNGEE. CDR3 protein: CASSVVGTTNTEAFF. The CDR3 DNA reads TGTGCCAGCAGCGTAGTTGGGACAACGAACACTGAAGCTTTCTTT.

This clonotype was picked up a small number of times. The chain recombines TRBV12-3 or TRBV12-4 with TRBJ2-1; D not resolved. The length of the CDR3 is 16 residues. V dropped 5 bases and J dropped 2 bases, with 16 bases sitting between them. The CDR3 sequence is CASSPLSAKAYNEQFF. The CDR3 DNA sequence: TGTGCCAGCAGTCCCTTATCGGCGAAAGCCTACAATGAGCAGTTCTTC.